This TCR beta chain was observed in a study of blood T cell repertoires in COVID-19. Whole-study context: COVID-19 samples from acute and convalescent phases originated in the United States, Italy and Spain. The cDNA or gDNA used as material had been derived from T cells, B-cell-depleted T cells, or PBMCs.

Per the study methods: Amplification from reference gene primers served as the basis for estimated nucleated cell counts. The method was immunoSEQ multiplex PCR; TCRdb's version includes in-frame clones alone and lacks a portion of them. V and J calls and clone size are given by that table; D and trimming were obtained from the DNA. The sample has around 240,000 clones, 80% to 90% seen once. This clone is a singleton in its sample. Trimming removed 1 base from V and 10 bases from J, with 7 bases in between. Germline V lookup: CDR1 LGHDT, CDR2 YNNKEL (reference sequence). There are 12 residues in the CDR3.

The sequencing sample was made of peripheral blood. This TCR was recovered from a man aged 40-55 years with acute or convalescent COVID-19. The chain joins TRBV3-1 (or the pseudogene TRBV3-2) to TRBJ1-4; tentatively, D is TRBD1 (5 bases). This CDR3 is CASSQGTGKLFF. The CDR3 DNA reads as TGTGCCAGCAGCCAAGGAACAGGAAAACTGTTTTTT.